The rows below give T cell receptor beta chains drawn from one sample of a study of control samples from healthy donors and cancer patients. The table came from immunoSEQ multiplex PCR; TCRdb's copy has only in-frame clones and leaves some out. Altogether 80,000 or so clones are present, about nine tenths being singletons, with the ten largest covering 15% to 20%. The sequenced sample was blood. The receptors stem from a man in his fifties in good health. The CDR3 runs from the conserved cysteine through the conserved F or W. A D gene is named only where the DNA matches it firmly. A row's size may be missing; if present it is once, few, many or a size class.

V gene: TRBV6-5; J gene: TRBJ1-3; clone size: few; D gene: -; CDR3 length: 12; CDR3 protein: CASSSLGNTIYF; CDR3 DNA: TGTGCCAGCAGCAGCCTTGGAAACACCATATATTTT
V gene: TRBV7-8; J gene: TRBJ2-3; clone size: -; D gene: -; CDR3 length: 17; CDR3 protein: CASSRGGELEYTDTQYF; CDR3 DNA: TGTGCCAGCAGTAGAGGTGGGGAGCTTGAGTACACAGATACGCAGTATTTT
V gene: TRBV7-2; J gene: TRBJ1-1; clone size: -; D gene: TRBD1; CDR3 length: 16; CDR3 protein: CASSTQGGRGNTEAFF; CDR3 DNA: TGTGCCAGCAGCACCCAGGGGGGCCGGGGGAACACTGAAGCTTTCTTT
V gene: TRBV19; J gene: TRBJ2-2; clone size: -; D gene: -; CDR3 length: 15; CDR3 protein: CASSMRPGATGELFF; CDR3 DNA: TGTGCCAGTAGTATGCGTCCGGGCGCCACCGGGGAGCTGTTTTTT
V gene: TRBV13; J gene: TRBJ2-1; clone size: -; D gene: -; CDR3 length: 15; CDR3 protein: CASSLGNGAYNEQFF; CDR3 DNA: TGTGCCAGCAGCTTAGGCAATGGAGCCTACAATGAGCAGTTCTTC
V gene: TRBV29-1; J gene: TRBJ1-2; clone size: -; D gene: -; CDR3 length: 12; CDR3 protein: CSVLVGEDGYTF; CDR3 DNA: TGCAGCGTTCTCGTGGGGGAGGACGGCTACACCTTC
V gene: TRBV29-1; J gene: TRBJ2-7; clone size: -; D gene: -; CDR3 length: 12; CDR3 protein: CSAGTATYEQYF; CDR3 DNA: TGCAGCGCCGGAACAGCCACCTACGAGCAGTACTTC
V gene: TRBV6-5; J gene: TRBJ2-1; clone size: -; D gene: TRBD1; CDR3 length: 16; CDR3 protein: CASSYGSWDRRNEQFF; CDR3 DNA: TGTGCCAGCAGTTACGGATCGTGGGACAGGCGGAATGAGCAGTTCTTC
V gene: TRBV5-1; J gene: TRBJ2-1; clone size: -; D gene: -; CDR3 length: 12; CDR3 protein: CASSPQGNEQFF; CDR3 DNA: TGCGCCAGCAGCCCGCAGGGTAATGAGCAGTTCTTC
V gene: TRBV19; J gene: TRBJ2-1; clone size: -; D gene: -; CDR3 length: 14; CDR3 protein: CASSAGLSYNEQFF; CDR3 DNA: TGTGCCAGTAGCGCGGGCCTCTCCTACAATGAGCAGTTCTTC
V gene: TRBV3-1/TRBV3-2; J gene: TRBJ1-1; clone size: -; D gene: -; CDR3 length: 14; CDR3 protein: CASQRGQVDTEAFF; CDR3 DNA: TGTGCCAGCCAGAGAGGGCAGGTGGACACTGAAGCTTTCTTT
V gene: TRBV3-1/TRBV3-2; J gene: TRBJ2-5; clone size: -; D gene: -; CDR3 length: 15; CDR3 protein: CASSQSIRGSETQYF; CDR3 DNA: TGTGCCAGCAGCCAAAGTATCCGGGGGTCGGAGACCCAGTACTTC
V gene: TRBV5-1; J gene: TRBJ2-7; clone size: -; D gene: -; CDR3 length: 14; CDR3 protein: CASSPDGSSYEQYF; CDR3 DNA: TGCGCCAGCAGCCCGGACGGGAGCTCCTACGAGCAGTACTTC
V gene: TRBV30; J gene: TRBJ1-1; clone size: -; D gene: -; CDR3 length: 13; CDR3 protein: CAWSPRRGLRAFF; CDR3 DNA: TGTGCCTGGAGCCCGAGGAGGGGACTGAGGGCTTTCTTT
V gene: TRBV6-5; J gene: TRBJ1-5; clone size: once; D gene: -; CDR3 length: 16; CDR3 protein: CASSYSSRGGNQPQHF; CDR3 DNA: TGTGCCAGCAGTTACTCGAGCAGGGGTGGCAATCAGCCCCAGCATTTT
V gene: TRBV3-1/TRBV3-2; J gene: TRBJ2-2; clone size: -; D gene: -; CDR3 length: 16; CDR3 protein: CASTRYGGQDTGELFF; CDR3 DNA: TGTGCCAGCACCCGTTATGGGGGGCAGGACACCGGGGAGCTGTTTTTT
V gene: TRBV6-6; J gene: TRBJ2-3; clone size: -; D gene: -; CDR3 length: 16; CDR3 protein: CASSLQTPASTDTQYF; CDR3 DNA: TGTGCCAGCAGTTTGCAGACACCAGCTAGCACAGATACGCAGTATTTT
V gene: TRBV4-1; J gene: TRBJ2-5; clone size: -; D gene: TRBD2; CDR3 length: 15; CDR3 protein: CASSLAGGRGETQYF; CDR3 DNA: TGCGCCAGCAGCCTAGCGGGGGGGCGAGGGGAGACCCAGTACTTC
V gene: TRBV3-1/TRBV3-2; J gene: TRBJ2-7; clone size: -; D gene: TRBD1; CDR3 length: 14; CDR3 protein: CASSPSAGGYEQYF; CDR3 DNA: TGTGCCAGCAGCCCGTCGGCAGGGGGCTACGAGCAGTACTTC
V gene: TRBV7-9; J gene: TRBJ1-1; clone size: -; D gene: -; CDR3 length: 13; CDR3 protein: CASSSQIQIEAFF; CDR3 DNA: TGTGCCAGCAGCTCTCAAATCCAGATTGAAGCTTTCTTT
V gene: TRBV20-1; J gene: TRBJ1-1; clone size: -; D gene: -; CDR3 length: 11; CDR3 protein: CSARPQAEAFF; CDR3 DNA: TGCAGTGCTAGGCCGCAGGCTGAAGCTTTCTTT
V gene: TRBV6-5; J gene: TRBJ1-6; clone size: -; D gene: -; CDR3 length: 15; CDR3 protein: CASSPRGAPSQPLHF; CDR3 DNA: TGTGCCAGCAGCCCAAGGGGGGCTCCTAGCCAACCCCTCCACTTT
V gene: TRBV6-4; J gene: TRBJ1-1; clone size: -; D gene: -; CDR3 length: 15; CDR3 protein: CASSDSIHAGGEAFF; CDR3 DNA: TGTGCCAGCAGTGACTCGATACACGCCGGGGGTGAAGCTTTCTTT
V gene: TRBV30; J gene: TRBJ1-1; clone size: -; D gene: -; CDR3 length: 15; CDR3 protein: CAWKKATRGVTEAFF; CDR3 DNA: TGTGCCTGGAAAAAGGCAACTAGAGGAGTCACTGAAGCTTTCTTT
V gene: TRBV9; J gene: TRBJ2-1; clone size: -; D gene: TRBD2; CDR3 length: 17; CDR3 protein: CASSETSGGPRYNEQFF; CDR3 DNA: TGTGCCAGCAGCGAGACTAGCGGGGGGCCCCGTTACAATGAGCAGTTCTTC
V gene: TRBV4-1; J gene: TRBJ1-3; clone size: -; D gene: -; CDR3 length: 16; CDR3 protein: CASSHETMSFGNTIYF; CDR3 DNA: TGCGCCAGCAGCCATGAGACCATGAGCTTTGGAAACACCATATATTTT
V gene: TRBV5-1; J gene: TRBJ2-3; clone size: once; D gene: -; CDR3 length: 15; CDR3 protein: CASSRGQAGTDTQYF; CDR3 DNA: TGCGCCAGCAGCCGCGGACAGGCGGGGACAGATACGCAGTATTTT
V gene: TRBV11-2; J gene: TRBJ1-1; clone size: once; D gene: -; CDR3 length: 14; CDR3 protein: CASSFGLLNTEAFF; CDR3 DNA: TGTGCCAGCAGCTTCGGCCTGCTGAACACTGAAGCTTTCTTT
V gene: TRBV4-2; J gene: TRBJ1-2; clone size: few; D gene: -; CDR3 length: 16; CDR3 protein: CASSQDRSSSLYGYTF; CDR3 DNA: TGTGCCAGCAGCCAAGATCGGTCCAGCTCCCTCTATGGCTACACCTTC
V gene: TRBV3-1/TRBV3-2; J gene: TRBJ2-5; clone size: few; D gene: -; CDR3 length: 15; CDR3 protein: CASSPEGRGWETQYF; CDR3 DNA: TGTGCCAGCAGCCCCGAGGGCAGGGGTTGGGAGACCCAGTACTTC
V gene: TRBV10-3; J gene: TRBJ2-2; clone size: few; D gene: -; CDR3 length: 14; CDR3 protein: CAISEVAGAGELFF; CDR3 DNA: TGTGCCATCAGTGAGGTGGCAGGGGCCGGGGAGCTGTTTTTT
V gene: TRBV5-1; J gene: TRBJ1-1; clone size: -; D gene: -; CDR3 length: 14; CDR3 protein: CASSFTDPNTEAFF; CDR3 DNA: TGCGCCAGCAGCTTCACAGATCCGAACACTGAAGCTTTCTTT
V gene: TRBV3-1/TRBV3-2; J gene: TRBJ1-4; clone size: -; D gene: -; CDR3 length: 14; CDR3 protein: CASSRTTTNEKLFF; CDR3 DNA: TGTGCCAGCAGCCGGACAACGACTAATGAAAAACTGTTTTTT
V gene: TRBV12-5; J gene: TRBJ2-3; clone size: -; D gene: TRBD1; CDR3 length: 14; CDR3 protein: CASGFGTGTDTQYF; CDR3 DNA: TGTGCTAGTGGTTTCGGGACAGGGACAGATACGCAGTATTTT
V gene: TRBV4-3; J gene: TRBJ2-2; clone size: once; D gene: TRBD1; CDR3 length: 17; CDR3 protein: CASSQDHRGANTGELFF; CDR3 DNA: TGCGCCAGCAGCCAAGATCACAGGGGGGCGAACACCGGGGAGCTGTTTTTT
V gene: TRBV2; J gene: TRBJ2-4; clone size: -; D gene: -; CDR3 length: 13; CDR3 protein: CASIGDGKNIQYF; CDR3 DNA: TGTGCCAGCATAGGGGACGGAAAAAACATTCAGTACTTC
V gene: TRBV5-6; J gene: TRBJ2-1; clone size: -; D gene: TRBD2; CDR3 length: 13; CDR3 protein: CASRIGLVDEQFF; CDR3 DNA: TGTGCCAGCAGAATCGGACTAGTGGATGAGCAGTTCTTC
V gene: TRBV24-1; J gene: TRBJ1-5; clone size: -; D gene: -; CDR3 length: 14; CDR3 protein: CATRDSGQNQPQHF; CDR3 DNA: TGTGCCACCAGGGACAGTGGACAAAATCAGCCCCAGCATTTT
V gene: TRBV7-9; J gene: TRBJ2-5; clone size: -; D gene: TRBD1; CDR3 length: 15; CDR3 protein: CASSRTGGGQETQYF; CDR3 DNA: TGTGCCAGCAGCCGGACAGGGGGAGGTCAAGAGACCCAGTACTTC